This T cell receptor beta chain originates from a study of control samples from healthy donors and cancer patients. The method was immunoSEQ multiplex PCR; TCRdb's version includes in-frame clones alone and lacks a portion of them. The sample carries some 120,000 clones, roughly 91% recorded once. The sequencing sample was made of blood. The sequence derives from a man in his forties in good health.

The CDR3 here is CASSGRTAILAGKETQYF. CDR3 in DNA: TGTGCCAGCAGCGGAAGGACAGCGATACTAGCGGGCAAAGAGACCCAGTACTTC. The rearrangement uses TRBV11-3 and TRBJ2-5; TRBD2 agrees at 9 bases. CDR3 length: 18 amino acids. CDR1 is SGHNT, CDR2 YENEEA, per germline. The V segment lost 5 bases and the J segment 3 bases; nucleotides outside the gene matches: 16.